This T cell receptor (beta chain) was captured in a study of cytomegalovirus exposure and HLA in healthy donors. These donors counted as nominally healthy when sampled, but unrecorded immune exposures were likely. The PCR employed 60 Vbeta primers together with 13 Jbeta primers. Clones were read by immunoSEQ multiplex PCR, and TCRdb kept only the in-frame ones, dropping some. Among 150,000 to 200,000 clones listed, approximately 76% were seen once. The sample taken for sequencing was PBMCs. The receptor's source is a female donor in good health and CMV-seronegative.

The DNA of the CDR3 is TGCGCCAGCAGCCCGGGACTACTAAGCTCCTACGAGCAGTACTTC. Amino acids: CASSPGLLSSYEQYF. This chain joins TRBV5-1 and TRBJ2-7, with 7 bases that match TRBD2. Germline assignment: CDR1 SGHRS and CDR2 YFSETQ. J was trimmed by 0 bases and V by 4 bases; bases with no gene match: 7. CDR3 length: 15 amino acids.